This TCR beta chain was captured by sequencing in a study of blood T cell repertoires in COVID-19. Categorization into cohorts depended on clinical history that participants reported. The ends lost 0 bases at V and 3 bases at J; junction bases unmatched: 4. CDR1 and CDR2 from the germline V gene are SNHLY and FYNNEI. The CDR3 runs to 15 residues. In the original processing: How many nucleated cells were present was estimated from reference gene primer amplification. Data came from immunoSEQ multiplex PCR; TCRdb stores just in-frame clones and leaves some out. That table is the source of V, J and clone size, and D and trimming were worked out from the DNA. The sample carries roughly 150,000 clones, about 88% recorded once.

Sequencing was carried out using PBMCs or T cells enriched from blood (not recorded which). The TCR was taken from a man aged 45-65 years who had recovered from COVID-19. This chain connects TRBV2 to TRBJ1-1; TRBD1 matches 7 bases. This CDR3 is CASSEATRGDTEAFF. CDR3 coding DNA: TGTGCCAGCAGTGAAGCGACCAGGGGGGACACTGAAGCTTTCTTT.